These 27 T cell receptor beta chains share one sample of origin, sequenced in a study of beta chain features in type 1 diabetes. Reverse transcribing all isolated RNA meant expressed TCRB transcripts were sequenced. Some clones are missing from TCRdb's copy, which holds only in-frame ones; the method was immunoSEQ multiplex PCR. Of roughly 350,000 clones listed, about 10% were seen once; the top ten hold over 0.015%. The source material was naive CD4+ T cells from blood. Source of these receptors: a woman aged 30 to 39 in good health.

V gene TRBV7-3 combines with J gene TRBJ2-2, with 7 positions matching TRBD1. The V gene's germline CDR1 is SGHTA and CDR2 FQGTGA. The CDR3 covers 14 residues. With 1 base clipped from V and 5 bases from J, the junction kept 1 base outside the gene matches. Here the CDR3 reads CASSLKQGTGELFF. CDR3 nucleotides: TGTGCCAGCAGCTTAAAACAGGGGACCGGGGAGCTGTTTTTT.

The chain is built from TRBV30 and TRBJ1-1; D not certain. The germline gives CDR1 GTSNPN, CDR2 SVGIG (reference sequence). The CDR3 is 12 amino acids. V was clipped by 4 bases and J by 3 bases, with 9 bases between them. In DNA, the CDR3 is TGTGCCTGGACTCCCGGGGACACTGAAGCTTTCTTT. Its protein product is CAWTPGDTEAFF.

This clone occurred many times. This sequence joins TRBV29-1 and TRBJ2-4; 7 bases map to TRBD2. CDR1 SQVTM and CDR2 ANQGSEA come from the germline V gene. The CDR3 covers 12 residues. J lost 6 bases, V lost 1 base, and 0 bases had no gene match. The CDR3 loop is CSVEGEGNIQYF. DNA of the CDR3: TGCAGCGTTGAAGGGGAGGGAAACATTCAGTACTTC. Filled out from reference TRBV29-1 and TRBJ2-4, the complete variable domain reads SAVISQKPSRDICQRGTSLTIQCQVDSQVTMMFWYRQQPGQSLTLIATANQGSEATYESGFVIDKFPISRPNLTFSTLTVSNMSPEDSSIYLCSVEGEGNIQYFGAGTRLSVL.

The CDR3 DNA follows: TGTGCCAGCAGTCTAAAGCGGGAGGCCTACGAGCAGTACTTC. This codes for CASSLKREAYEQYF. The rearrangement links TRBV27 to TRBJ2-7; 9 nucleotides match TRBD2. With V trimmed by 5 bases and J by 2 bases, 4 bases remained unmatched. Germline V CDR1 and CDR2: MNHEY, SMNVEV (reference sequence). The CDR3 has 14 residues.

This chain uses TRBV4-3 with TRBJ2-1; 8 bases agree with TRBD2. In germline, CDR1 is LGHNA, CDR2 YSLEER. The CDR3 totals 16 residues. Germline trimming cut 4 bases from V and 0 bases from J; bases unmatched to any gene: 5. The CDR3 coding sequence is TGCGCCAGCAGCCCTCTAGCGGGTAGCTCCTACAATGAGCAGTTCTTC. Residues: CASSPLAGSSYNEQFF.

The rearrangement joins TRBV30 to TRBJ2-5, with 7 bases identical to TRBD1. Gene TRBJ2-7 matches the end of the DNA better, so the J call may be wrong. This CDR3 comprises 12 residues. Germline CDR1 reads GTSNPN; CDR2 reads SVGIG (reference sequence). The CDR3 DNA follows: TGTGCCTGGTCAGGGGGACCCTACGAGCAGTACTTC. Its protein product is CAWSGGPYEQYF.

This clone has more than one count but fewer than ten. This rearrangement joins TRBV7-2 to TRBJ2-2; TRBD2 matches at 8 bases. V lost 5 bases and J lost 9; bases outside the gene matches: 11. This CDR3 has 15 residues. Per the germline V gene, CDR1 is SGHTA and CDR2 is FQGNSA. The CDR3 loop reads CASSLSSGPPRELFF. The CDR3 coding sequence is TGTGCCAGCAGCCTCTCTAGCGGGCCCCCACGGGAGCTGTTTTTT.

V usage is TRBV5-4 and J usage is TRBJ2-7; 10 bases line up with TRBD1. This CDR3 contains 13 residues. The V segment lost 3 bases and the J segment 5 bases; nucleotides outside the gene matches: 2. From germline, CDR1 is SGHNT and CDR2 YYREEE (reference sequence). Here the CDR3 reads CASSWDRGHEQYF. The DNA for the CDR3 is TGTGCCAGCAGCTGGGACAGGGGCCACGAGCAGTACTTC.

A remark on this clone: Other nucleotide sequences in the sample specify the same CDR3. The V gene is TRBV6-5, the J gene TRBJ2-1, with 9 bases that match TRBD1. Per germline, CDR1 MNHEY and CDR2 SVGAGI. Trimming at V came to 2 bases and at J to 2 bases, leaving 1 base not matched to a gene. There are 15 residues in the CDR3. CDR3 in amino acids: CASSYRDRAYNEQFF. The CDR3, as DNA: TGTGCCAGCAGTTACAGGGACAGGGCCTACAATGAGCAGTTCTTC.

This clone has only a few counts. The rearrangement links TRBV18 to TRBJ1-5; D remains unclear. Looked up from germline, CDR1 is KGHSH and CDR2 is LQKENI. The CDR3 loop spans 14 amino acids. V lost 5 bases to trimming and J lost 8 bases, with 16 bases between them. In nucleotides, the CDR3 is TGTGCCAGCTCATTGGGCCGTTTGTCGGAGCCCCAGCATTTT. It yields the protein CASSLGRLSEPQHF.

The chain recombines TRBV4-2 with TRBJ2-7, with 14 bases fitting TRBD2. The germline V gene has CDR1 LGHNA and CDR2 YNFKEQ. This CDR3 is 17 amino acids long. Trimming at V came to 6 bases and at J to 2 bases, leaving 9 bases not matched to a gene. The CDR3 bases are TGTGCCAGCAGGGGACTAGCGGGAGAGGGAAGGACCTACGAGCAGTACTTC. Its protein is CASRGLAGEGRTYEQYF.

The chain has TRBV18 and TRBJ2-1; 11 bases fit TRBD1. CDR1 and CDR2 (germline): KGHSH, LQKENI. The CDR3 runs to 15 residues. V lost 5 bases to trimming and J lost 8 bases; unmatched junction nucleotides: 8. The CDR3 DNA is TGTGCCAGCTCATTCCGGACAGGGGGCATAGATGAGCAGTTCTTC. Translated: CASSFRTGGIDEQFF.

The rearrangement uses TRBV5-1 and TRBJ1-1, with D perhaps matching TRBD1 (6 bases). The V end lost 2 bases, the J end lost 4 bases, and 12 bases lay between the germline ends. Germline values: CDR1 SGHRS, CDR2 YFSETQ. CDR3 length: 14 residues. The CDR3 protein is CASSFTGFGTEAFF. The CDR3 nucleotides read TGCGCCAGCAGCTTCACAGGGTTTGGCACTGAAGCTTTCTTT.

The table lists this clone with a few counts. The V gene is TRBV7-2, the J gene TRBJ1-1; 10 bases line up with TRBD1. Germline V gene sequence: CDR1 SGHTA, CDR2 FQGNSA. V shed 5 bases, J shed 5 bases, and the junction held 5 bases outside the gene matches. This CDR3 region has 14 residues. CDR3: CASSPDRGRTEAFF. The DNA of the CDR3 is TGTGCCAGCAGCCCAGACAGGGGGCGTACTGAAGCTTTCTTT.

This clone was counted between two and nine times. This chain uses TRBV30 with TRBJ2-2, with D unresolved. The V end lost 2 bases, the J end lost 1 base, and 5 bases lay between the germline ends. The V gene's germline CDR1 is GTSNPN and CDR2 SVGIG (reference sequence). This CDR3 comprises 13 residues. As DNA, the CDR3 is TGTGCCTGGAGTCTCCGGAACACCGGGGAGCTGTTTTTT. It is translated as CAWSLRNTGELFF.

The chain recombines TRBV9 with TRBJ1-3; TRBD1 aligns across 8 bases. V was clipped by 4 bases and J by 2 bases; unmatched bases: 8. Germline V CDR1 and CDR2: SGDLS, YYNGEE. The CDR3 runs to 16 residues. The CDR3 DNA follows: TGTGCCAGCAGCCCTCAGACAGGGGCTGCTGGAAACACCATATATTTT. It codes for CASSPQTGAAGNTIYF.

The CDR3 DNA reads TGTGCCAGCAGTCCTCTAGCGGGAGGTTTCGATGAGCAGTTCTTC. Translation gives CASSPLAGGFDEQFF. This rearrangement joins TRBV2 to TRBJ2-1; the match to TRBD2 covers 11 bases. Germline V gene data show CDR1 as SNHLY and CDR2 as FYNNEI. Trimming cost V 5 bases and J 8 bases; bases outside gene matches: 8. This CDR3 is 15 amino acids long.

The CDR3 bases are TGTGCCAGCAGCGTAGATCCGGTCGGCTATGGCTACACCTTC. It encodes CASSVDPVGYGYTF. The V and J genes are TRBV9 and TRBJ1-2; D gene ambiguous. Germline values: CDR1 SGDLS, CDR2 YYNGEE. Deletions cut 0 bases from V and 4 bases from J, with 10 bases between. The CDR3 runs to 14 residues.

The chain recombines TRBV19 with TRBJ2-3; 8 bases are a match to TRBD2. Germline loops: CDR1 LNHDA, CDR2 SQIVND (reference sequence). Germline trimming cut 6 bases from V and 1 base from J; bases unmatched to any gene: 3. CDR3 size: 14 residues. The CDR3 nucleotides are TGTGCCAGTAGCCCGGGGGGGGGCACAGATACGCAGTATTTT. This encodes CASSPGGGTDTQYF. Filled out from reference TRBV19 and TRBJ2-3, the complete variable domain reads DGGITQSPKYLFRKEGQNVTLSCEQNLNHDAMYWYRQDPGQGLRLIYYSQIVNDFQKGDIAEGYSVSREKKESFPLTVTSAQKNPTAFYLCASSPGGGTDTQYFGPGTRLTVL.

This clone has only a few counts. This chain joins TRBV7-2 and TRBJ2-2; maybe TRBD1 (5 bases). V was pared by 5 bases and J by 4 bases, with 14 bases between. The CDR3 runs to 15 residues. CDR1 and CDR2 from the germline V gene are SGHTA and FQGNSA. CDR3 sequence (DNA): TGTGCCAGCAGCCCCCGAAGGGGTGGCACCGGGGAGCTGTTTTTT. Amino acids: CASSPRRGGTGELFF.

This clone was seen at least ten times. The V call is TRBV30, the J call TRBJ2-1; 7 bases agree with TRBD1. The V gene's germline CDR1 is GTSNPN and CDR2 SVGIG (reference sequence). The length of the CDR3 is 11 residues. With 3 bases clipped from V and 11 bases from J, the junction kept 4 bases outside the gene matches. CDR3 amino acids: CAWRQTGQQFF. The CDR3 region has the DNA TGTGCCTGGAGGCAGACAGGGCAGCAGTTCTTC.

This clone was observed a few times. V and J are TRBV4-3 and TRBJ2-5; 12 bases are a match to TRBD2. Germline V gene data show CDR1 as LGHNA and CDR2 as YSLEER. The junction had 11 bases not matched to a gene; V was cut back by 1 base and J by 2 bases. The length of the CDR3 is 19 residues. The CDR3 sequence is CASSQVGLAGLGRQETQYF. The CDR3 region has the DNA TGCGCCAGCAGCCAAGTAGGACTAGCGGGACTGGGTCGGCAAGAGACCCAGTACTTC.

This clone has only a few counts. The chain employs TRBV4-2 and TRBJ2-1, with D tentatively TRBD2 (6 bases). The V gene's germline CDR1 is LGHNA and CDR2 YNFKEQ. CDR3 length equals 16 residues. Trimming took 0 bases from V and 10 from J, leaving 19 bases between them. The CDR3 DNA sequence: TGTGCCAGCAGCCAAGATGCAGAGCTAGCGACCAGAGAGCAGTTCTTC. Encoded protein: CASSQDAELATREQFF.

As DNA, the CDR3 is TGCGCCAGCAGCTTGGCCGAGGCAGGGGAGACTGAAGCTTTCTTT. It codes for CASSLAEAGETEAFF. The chain recombines TRBV5-1 with TRBJ1-1, with D possibly matching TRBD1 (6 bases). Trimming pared 0 bases from V and 5 bases from J, leaving 14 bases between. CDR3 length: 15 residues. Germline V gene data show CDR1 as SGHRS and CDR2 as YFSETQ.

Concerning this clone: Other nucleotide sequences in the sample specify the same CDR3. The CDR3 sequence: CASSPGGSSYNEQFF. The CDR3 DNA is TGCGCCAGCAGCCCCGGGGGGAGCTCCTACAATGAGCAGTTCTTC. V gene TRBV5-1 combines with J gene TRBJ2-1, with TRBD2 identical over 7 bases. Trimming removed 4 bases from V and 0 bases from J; junction bases left unmatched: 4. Per the germline V gene, CDR1 is SGHRS and CDR2 is YFSETQ. There are 15 residues in the CDR3.

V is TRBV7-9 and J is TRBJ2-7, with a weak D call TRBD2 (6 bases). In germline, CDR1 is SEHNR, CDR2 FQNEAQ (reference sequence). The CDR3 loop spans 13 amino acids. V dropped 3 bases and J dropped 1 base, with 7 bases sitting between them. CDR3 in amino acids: CASSFAGSYEQYF. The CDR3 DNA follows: TGTGCCAGCAGCTTTGCGGGGTCCTACGAGCAGTACTTC.

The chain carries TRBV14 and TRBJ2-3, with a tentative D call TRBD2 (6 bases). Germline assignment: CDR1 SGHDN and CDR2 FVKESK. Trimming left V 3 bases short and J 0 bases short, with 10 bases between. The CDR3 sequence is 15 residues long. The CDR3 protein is CASSQAGTSTDTQYF. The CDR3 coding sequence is TGTGCCAGCAGCCAGGCGGGGACTAGCACAGATACGCAGTATTTT. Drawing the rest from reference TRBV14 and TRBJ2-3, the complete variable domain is EAGVTQFPSHSVIEKGQTVTLRCDPISGHDNLYWYRRVMGKEIKFLLHFVKESKQDESGMPNNRFLAERTGGTYSTLKVQPAELEDSGVYFCASSQAGTSTDTQYFGPGTRLTVL.